The text below deals with one T cell receptor (beta chain). Amplification of TCR beta CDR3 regions used RNA as the template. Using the HTBI primer set, a first-round RT-PCR was run on the TCR CDR3. TCRdb redid the calling of the multiplex PCR reads with MiXCR, one entry per CDR3 protein. The sample yields more than 500,000 distinct CDR3 sequences, roughly 46% seen once. This sample stems from a study of T cells in Graves' hyperthyroidism and ophthalmopathy. Diagnostic decisions used clinical symptoms, serum thyroxine and TRAb, thyroid ultrasound and orbital computed tomography. This CDR3 contains 15 residues. V was shortened by 7 bases and J by 8 bases, with 26 bases between the two germline ends. In germline, CDR1 is DFQATT, CDR2 SNEGSKA (reference sequence).

Sequencing input: peripheral blood or thyroid tissue (not recorded which). This clonotype originated in an adult woman with Graves' disease, either hyperthyroidism or ophthalmopathy (not recorded which). The rearrangement joins TRBV20-1 to TRBJ1-2, with D possibly matching TRBD1 (6 bases). CDR3 sequence (DNA): TGCAGTGACCCTCGACGAGCAGGGGAGGCAGAGGGCTACACCTTC. Its translation is CSDPRRAGEAEGYTF.